These 20 T cell receptor beta chains share one sample of origin, sequenced in a study of identical twins. TCRdb fed the 5' RACE reads into MiXCR, producing one record per CDR3 protein. The profile shows under 300,000 distinct CDR3 sequences, more than 13% of them singletons. The sequencing input was memory (CD45RO+) T cells sorted from blood. These TCRs come from a young woman in good health.

The chain uses TRBV10-3 and TRBJ2-1; D not certain. The germline V gene has CDR1 ENHRY and CDR2 SYGVKD. Trimming shortened V by 10 bases and J by 0 bases, and 10 bases separated the two germline ends. The CDR3 has 13 residues. The CDR3 spells CATRPPSYNEQFF. CDR3 bases: TGTGCCACTCGGCCCCCCTCCTACAATGAGCAGTTCTTC.

The table lists this clonotype with a few counts. J is TRBJ2-7 and V is TRBV5-5; 7 bases match TRBD1. In germline, CDR1 is SGHKS, CDR2 YYEKEE (reference sequence). J was trimmed by 0 bases and V by 3 bases; bases with no gene match: 6. The CDR3 is 15 residues long. The CDR3 nucleotides are TGTGCCAGCAGCTCACGCAGACAGGGCTCCTACGAGCAGTACTTC. Translated: CASSSRRQGSYEQYF.

This clonotype was seen repeatedly, ten times or more. V usage is TRBV5-1 and J usage is TRBJ2-4; the D gene is possibly TRBD2 (6 bases). The ends were cut back, 4 bases at V and 6 bases at J, with 20 bases in the middle. The CDR3 sequence is 16 residues long. The germline V gene has CDR1 SGHRS and CDR2 YFSETQ. In DNA, the CDR3 is TGCGCCAGCAGCCCGGGACTTAGTGGGGATGTAAACATTCAGTACTTC. It codes for CASSPGLSGDVNIQYF.

This clonotype was seen a few times. V usage is TRBV7-3 and J usage is TRBJ1-6, with D possibly TRBD1 on 5 matching bases. Per the germline V gene, CDR1 is SGHTA and CDR2 is FQGTGA. The V end lost 1 base, the J end lost 5 bases, and 9 bases lay between the germline ends. This CDR3 comprises 15 residues. For the CDR3, the DNA is TGTGCCAGCAGCTTAATGGCGGGGGATAATTCACCCCTCCACTTT. It translates to CASSLMAGDNSPLHF.

A few counts support this clonotype. The gene calls are TRBV6-2 or TRBV6-3 and TRBJ2-3; 8 nucleotides agree with TRBD2. The germline V gene encodes CDR1 MNHEY and CDR2 SVGEGT. V gave up 0 bases and J gave up 6 bases; unmatched junction bases: 11. The CDR3 contains 17 residues. This chain's CDR3 is CASSYSGRASGWDTQYF. The CDR3 region has the DNA TGTGCCAGCAGTTACTCCGGTAGGGCTAGCGGGTGGGATACGCAGTATTTT.

This clonotype has just a few counts. The chain combines TRBV18 with TRBJ2-1; no reliable D call. The CDR3 totals 13 residues. V lost 3 bases to trimming and J lost 3 bases, with 6 bases between them. Germline CDR1 and CDR2: KGHSH and LQKENI. In DNA, the CDR3 is TGTGCCAGCTCACCCGCTAGCTACAATGAGCAGTTCTTC. Translation gives CASSPASYNEQFF.

V is TRBV6-1 and J is TRBJ2-3; 7 bases agree with TRBD2. CDR1 MNHNS and CDR2 SASEGT come from the germline V gene. This CDR3 spans 16 amino acids. V was clipped by 7 bases and J by 0 bases; unmatched bases: 10. The CDR3 bases are TGTGCCAGCAAACCAGGGACTACCCGGAGCACAGATACGCAGTATTTT. This encodes CASKPGTTRSTDTQYF.

This clonotype has only a few counts. The rearrangement uses TRBV20-1 and TRBJ1-1, with no clear D. The ends were cut back, 1 base at V and 1 base at J, with 10 bases in the middle. This CDR3 spans 14 amino acids. CDR1 DFQATT and CDR2 SNEGSKA come from the germline V gene (reference sequence). This CDR3 is CSARVTGRNTEAFF. In DNA form, the CDR3 reads TGCAGTGCTAGAGTTACGGGAAGGAACACTGAAGCTTTCTTT.

At least ten counts were recorded for this clonotype. The chain employs TRBV5-1 and TRBJ1-1, with D perhaps TRBD1 (5 bases). CDR1 is SGHRS and CDR2 is YFSETQ in the germline V gene. V lost 1 base and J 3 bases, leaving 10 bases between the germline ends. The CDR3 has 14 amino acids. The CDR3 is CASSLWGDYTEAFF. The DNA of the CDR3 is TGCGCCAGCAGCTTGTGGGGGGATTACACTGAAGCTTTCTTT.

In this sample, this clonotype turned up a few times. This rearrangement joins TRBV6-1 to TRBJ2-6, with D possibly being TRBD1 (5 bases). Per the germline V gene, CDR1 is MNHNS and CDR2 is SASEGT. V was pared by 8 bases and J by 0 bases, with 14 bases between. The CDR3 is made up of 16 amino acids. CDR3 amino acids: CASAFQGSSGANVLTF. The DNA for the CDR3 is TGTGCCAGCGCGTTTCAGGGCAGCTCTGGGGCCAACGTCCTGACTTTC.

This chain uses TRBV12-3 or TRBV12-4 with TRBJ1-5; D is perhaps TRBD1 (5 bases). The ends were cut back, 6 bases at V and 2 bases at J, with 14 bases in the middle. This CDR3 has 15 residues. The CDR3 here is CASRIGGGRNQPQHF. CDR3 DNA: TGTGCCAGCAGGATTGGGGGGGGACGCAATCAGCCCCAGCATTTT.

The J gene is TRBJ2-1, the V gene TRBV12-3 or TRBV12-4, with 11 bases that match TRBD2. V gave up 7 bases and J gave up 5 bases; unmatched junction bases: 16. The CDR3 is 18 residues long. CDR3 bases: TGTGCCAGCAATTTTGCCCCCTTAGCGGGAGGGCCGAACAATGAGCAGTTCTTC. Amino acids: CASNFAPLAGGPNNEQFF.

V is TRBV7-2 and J is TRBJ1-6, with TRBD1 matching over 9 bases. Germline values: CDR1 SGHTA, CDR2 FQGNSA. The ends lost 3 bases at V and 9 bases at J; junction bases unmatched: 3. The CDR3 sequence is 14 residues long. CDR3 sequence (DNA): TGTGCCAGCAGCTTCACAGGGGGCTCTTCACCCCTCCACTTT. It specifies CASSFTGGSSPLHF.

This clonotype was recorded many times. The rearrangement links TRBV5-1 to TRBJ2-3, with 7 bases aligning to TRBD2. With V trimmed by 1 base and J by 6 bases, 14 bases remained unmatched. The germline gives CDR1 SGHRS, CDR2 YFSETQ. The CDR3 loop spans 17 amino acids. CDR3 loop: CASSLPLTLAQGDTQYF. CDR3 DNA sequence: TGCGCCAGCAGCTTGCCCCTCACACTAGCGCAAGGGGATACGCAGTATTTT.

This clonotype came up many times. The rearrangement links TRBV7-8 to TRBJ2-2; D is undetermined. The CDR3 spans 13 residues. V dropped 5 bases and J dropped 4 bases, with 8 bases sitting between them. Germline V gene sequence: CDR1 SGHVS, CDR2 FQNEAQ. The CDR3 is CASSLRLTGELFF. For the CDR3, the DNA is TGTGCCAGCAGCCTAAGACTCACCGGGGAGCTGTTTTTT.

This clonotype was observed a few times. J is TRBJ1-5 and V is TRBV10-2, with a tentative D call TRBD1 (5 bases). Trimming removed 2 bases from V and 1 base from J, with 15 bases in between. Germline V gives CDR1 WSHSY, CDR2 SAAADI. The CDR3 contains 17 residues. CDR3 in DNA: TGCGCCAGCAGTGAGGCCTGGACATTTGCGAGCAATCAGCCCCAGCATTTT. Its protein product is CASSEAWTFASNQPQHF.

The table lists this clonotype with many counts. The chain recombines TRBV5-1 with TRBJ2-1; 10 bases match TRBD2. The CDR3 has 15 amino acids. V lost 1 base and J lost 9; bases outside the gene matches: 7. Germline V gives CDR1 SGHRS, CDR2 YFSETQ. For the CDR3, the DNA is TGCGCCAGCAGCTTGATCCTAGCGGGAGATCCTGAGCAGTTCTTC. Protein product: CASSLILAGDPEQFF.

The chain couples TRBV6-5 to TRBJ2-7; D is perhaps TRBD1 (6 bases). This CDR3 contains 14 residues. CDR1 is MNHEY and CDR2 is SVGAGI in the germline V gene. V lost 2 bases, J lost 4 bases, and 12 bases lay in between. CDR3 in amino acids: CASSYGGLVYEQYF. The CDR3 DNA reads TGTGCCAGCAGTTACGGGGGCCTAGTTTACGAGCAGTACTTC.

This clonotype was seen repeatedly, ten times or more. This chain joins TRBV15 and TRBJ2-1; 10 bases line up with TRBD2. V lost 1 base and J lost 1; bases outside the gene matches: 7. This CDR3 is 18 amino acids long. Germline CDR1 is LNHNV and CDR2 is YYDKDF (reference sequence). The CDR3 DNA reads as TGTGCCACCAGCAGAGCGCTAGCGGGAGCGGGGTCCTACAATGAGCAGTTCTTC. This sequence encodes CATSRALAGAGSYNEQFF.

J is TRBJ2-5 and V is TRBV6-5, with 7 nucleotides matching TRBD1. Trimming cost V 2 bases and J 7 bases; bases outside gene matches: 10. CDR3 length equals 15 residues. Germline V gene data show CDR1 as MNHEY and CDR2 as SVGAGI. The CDR3 DNA sequence: TGTGCCAGCAGTTACAGGAAACAGGGGCTCGCGACCCAGTACTTC. The encoded protein is CASSYRKQGLATQYF.